The rows below give T cell receptor beta chains drawn from one sample of a study of beta chain features in type 1 diabetes. The repertoire was sequenced with immunoSEQ multiplex PCR; TCRdb's copy has only in-frame clones and lacks some. The table has roughly 330,000 clones, roughly 9.6% seen once. The specimen sequenced was naive CD4+ T cells from blood. The receptors derive from a woman aged 25 to 39 in good health. Both conserved end residues are part of each CDR3. D genes are given only for firm matches. Size is stated for part of the rows, as once, few or many counts, or as a class when the clone is expanded.

v_gene	abundance	j_gene	d_gene	CDR3nt	CDR3aa
TRBV7-2	few	TRBJ1-2	TRBD1	TGTGCCAGCAGCCATGAGGGGGCGGCCTATGGCTACACCTTC	CASSHEGAAYGYTF
TRBV5-8	few	TRBJ2-4	TRBD1	TGTGCCAGCAGCTATGACAGGGTCTCGTCAGGGAACTTC	CASSYDRVSSGNF
TRBV14	-	TRBJ2-7	-	TGTGCCAGCAGCCAAGGCTCCGGGACTGATACCTACGAGCAGTACTTC	CASSQGSGTDTYEQYF
TRBV7-3	-	TRBJ2-3	-	TGTGCCAGCAGACTATCAACCACAGATACGCAGTATTTT	CASRLSTTDTQYF
TRBV28	few	TRBJ2-7	-	TGTGCCAGCAGTATTCTCTACGAGCAGTACTTC	CASSILYEQYF
TRBV11-3	-	TRBJ2-4	TRBD1	TGTGCCAGCAGCTTAGGGCAGGGGGCCAACAAAAACATTCAGTACTTC	CASSLGQGANKNIQYF
TRBV9	few	TRBJ2-3	TRBD1	TGTGCCAGCAGCTTCCGACAGGGCGATAGCACAGATACGCAGTATTTT	CASSFRQGDSTDTQYF
TRBV29-1	few	TRBJ1-1	-	TGCAGCGTTGCTATGAGACAGGCTGCTGAAGCTTTCTTT	CSVAMRQAAEAFF
TRBV5-1	few	TRBJ2-7	TRBD2	TGCGCCAGCAGCTTGGCCAGCGGGACTCCATACGAGCAGTACTTC	CASSLASGTPYEQYF
TRBV19	-	TRBJ2-1	TRBD2	TGTGCCAGTAGTACTAGCGGGAGGGGTGAGCAGTTCTTC	CASSTSGRGEQFF
TRBV5-4	few	TRBJ2-1	TRBD2	TGTGCCAGCAGCCCGAACGCGGGAGGATATGAGCAGTTCTTC	CASSPNAGGYEQFF
TRBV11-3	-	TRBJ1-1	-	TGTGCCAGCAGCTTAGGTCAAAGCAAGGCTTTCTTT	CASSLGQSKAFF
TRBV28	-	TRBJ2-7	TRBD1	TGTGCCAGCAGTTTATTGGGACAGGGGAAGGGCGAGCAGTACTTC	CASSLLGQGKGEQYF
TRBV7-9	few	TRBJ2-1	TRBD1	TGTGCCAGCACCCCGCAGGGGGAGAGCTACAATGAGCAGTTCTTC	CASTPQGESYNEQFF
TRBV20-1	few	TRBJ1-2	-	TGCAGTGCTAGAGACAGGGGTGGCTACACCTTC	CSARDRGGYTF
TRBV5-6	few	TRBJ2-5	-	TGTGCCAGCAGCTTGCAGGGTGGAGAGACCCAGTACTTC	CASSLQGGETQYF
TRBV7-3	few	TRBJ2-1	-	TGTGCCAGCAGCTCCTATCGAGCGGACAATGAGCAGTTCTTC	CASSSYRADNEQFF
TRBV5-6	-	TRBJ2-7	TRBD2	TGTGCCAGCAGCTGGACTAGCGGTTACGAGCAGTACTTC	CASSWTSGYEQYF
TRBV4-3	few	TRBJ1-1	-	TGCGCCAGCAGCCCAACTAGGGCCCCGAACACTGAAGCTTTCTTT	CASSPTRAPNTEAFF
TRBV25-1	few	TRBJ2-1	TRBD1	TGTGCCAGCTCCCCCCCCGGGACAGGGATGAATGAGCAGTTCTTC	CASSPPGTGMNEQFF
TRBV25-1	few	TRBJ1-4	TRBD1	TGTGCCAGCAGTGATGCAGGGGGCCCGGTTGAAAAACTGTTTTTT	CASSDAGGPVEKLFF
TRBV14	few	TRBJ2-7	-	TGTGCCAGCAGTCTCTCCTACGAGCAGTACTTC	CASSLSYEQYF
TRBV5-6	-	TRBJ2-1	-	TGTGCCAGCAGCTTGCCAGAAAATGAGCAGTTCTTC	CASSLPENEQFF
TRBV28	-	TRBJ2-7	TRBD1	TGTGCCAGCAGTTTACCGGGACAGGGGGCGTACGAGCAGTACTTC	CASSLPGQGAYEQYF
TRBV11-1	few	TRBJ2-1	-	TGTGCCAGCAGCTTAGCTAGCTCCTACAATGAGCAGTTCTTC	CASSLASSYNEQFF
TRBV7-2	few	TRBJ2-7	-	TGTGCCAGCAGCTTAGCAACGGCCTACGAGCAGTACTTC	CASSLATAYEQYF
TRBV7-8	few	TRBJ1-5	-	TGTGCCAGCAGCTTAGGGGGGGACGGCAATCAGCCCCAGCATTTT	CASSLGGDGNQPQHF
TRBV5-4	once	TRBJ1-3	TRBD1	TGTGCCAGCAGCCCGGGACAGTCCTCTGGAAACACCATATATTTT	CASSPGQSSGNTIYF
TRBV30	-	TRBJ2-4	TRBD2	TGTGCCTGGAGTCGAGGGGCTAGCGGGAGTCGGAACATTCAGTACTTC	CAWSRGASGSRNIQYF
TRBV29-1	-	TRBJ2-3	TRBD2	TGCAGCACAACACCTACAGAGGCGGGGGTGGCAGATACGCAGTATTTT	CSTTPTEAGVADTQYF
TRBV28	-	TRBJ2-6	-	TGTGCCAGCAGTTTCTTCCCCCTATCCTCTGGGGCCAACGTCCTGACTTTC	CASSFFPLSSGANVLTF
TRBV5-1	few	TRBJ2-1	-	TGCGCCAGCAGCTTGGCCACGGGAGAGGCCTCCTACAATGAGCAGTTCTTC	CASSLATGEASYNEQFF